The sequence of this T cell receptor beta chain was determined in a study of blood T cell repertoires in COVID-19. This CDR3 contains 13 residues. Per germline, CDR1 DFQATT and CDR2 SNEGSKA (reference sequence). V dropped 3 bases and J dropped 4 bases, with 12 bases sitting between them. In the authors' workflow: Amplification from reference gene primers served as the basis for estimated nucleated cell counts. TCRdb keeps only in-frame clones here, not all; method: immunoSEQ multiplex PCR. V and J calls plus clone size are reproduced from that table; the DNA served to infer D and trimming. The repertoire consists of fewer than 500,000 clones, with 70% to 90% occurring once and the leading ten covering under 2.5%.

This TCR was recovered from a woman in her late teens or twenties with acute COVID-19. The chain couples TRBV20-1 to TRBJ1-1; no definite D call. Sequenced sample: PBMCs or T cells enriched from blood (not recorded which). This CDR3 is CSASISAGTEAFF. In DNA, the CDR3 is TGCAGTGCTAGTATATCGGCGGGCACTGAAGCTTTCTTT.